The TCR beta chain under discussion was sequenced for a study of T cells after yellow fever vaccination. At the level of the study: Fractions containing few cells were prepared with SMART-Seq v4 Ultra Low Input. Overall study results and limits: Subsequent booster samples again held most clones from primary vaccination (96% CD4, approximately 86% CD8). Compared with primary, the secondary response was weaker and peaked at day 5, not 15.

CDR1 is SNHLY, CDR2 FYNNEI, per germline. After removal of 6 bases from V and 6 bases from J, the junction contained 8 bases not matched to a gene. This CDR3 is 15 amino acids long. Making TCR cDNA involved 5'RACE template switching, which added UMIs and a universal primer site. Using its own MiXCR run on the 5' RACE reads, TCRdb lists one record per CDR3 protein. The table shows approximately 250,000 distinct CDR3 sequences, with about 3.5% occurring only once. This clonotype has ten or more counts. The antigen is unknown. This specimen was PBMCs, taken 15 days after the yellow fever booster vaccination. The receptor comes from a man in his late teens or twenties who received the YFV17D yellow fever vaccine. The chain couples TRBV2 to TRBJ2-1; 10 positions match TRBD2. The CDR3 loop reads CASRVGGLARNEQFF. The DNA for the CDR3 is TGTGCCAGCAGGGTAGGGGGACTAGCGCGCAATGAGCAGTTCTTC.